This TCR beta chain was documented in a study of spatial heterogeneity in lung cancer. Time point meaning: sample taken at primary tumor resection. No cell sorting; template was whole RNA from tumor, lung tissue or PBMC. This clonotype was picked up many times. TCRdb processed the 5' RACE reads anew with MiXCR; each CDR3 protein has one entry. The sample consists of 20,000 to 30,000 distinct CDR3 sequences, about 4.5% of them appearing once. This CDR3 has 13 amino acids. V lost 7 bases, J lost 0 bases, and 7 bases lay in between. Germline V lookup: CDR1 ENHRY, CDR2 SYGVKD. The chain is built from TRBV10-3 and TRBJ1-3; D call uncertain. The sample in question was PBMCs, obtained at surgery. The receptor was derived from a male donor with early-stage non-small cell lung cancer. CDR3 DNA sequence: TGTGCCATCACACCGAGCTCTGGAAACACCATATATTTT. Protein: CAITPSSGNTIYF.